This T cell receptor (beta chain) was obtained from a study of long-term antiretroviral therapy in people with HIV. Study in general: The earliest specimens came about a decade ahead of the 2015 immediate-ART recommendation.

As concerns this clone: Its antigen is unknown.

Overall study findings and caveats: HIV repertoires spanned tighter CDR3 length ranges than controls did. Blood specimens, gathered between the mid-2000s and the late 2010s, were possibly obtained under older ART regimens. ART adherence, viral resistance and therapy changes were undocumented.

Assay version v3.0 of immunoSEQ was used, and it was run at survey level. Assay: immunoSEQ multiplex PCR; the TCRdb copy retains only in-frame clones and omits some. Here the sample spans around 25,000 clones, over 85% being singletons. The CDR3 has 15 residues. The sample here was unsorted PBMCs, taken about 4.7 years after starting antiretroviral therapy. This sequence originates from a woman aged 50 to 60 with HIV. V and J are TRBV21-1 and TRBJ2-7; the table calls TRBD1, which could not be checked here. TRBV21-1 is given as a pseudogene. CDR3 sequence reads: CASSKEQGELGEQYF. CDR3 sequence (DNA): TGTGCCAGCAGCAAGGAGCAGGGGGAACTAGGGGAGCAGTACTTC.